This is a list of T cell receptor beta chains from one sample in a study of cytomegalovirus exposure and HLA in healthy donors. TCRdb's table, derived via immunoSEQ multiplex PCR, lists solely in-frame clones and lacks some. The data hold 130,000 to 150,000 clones, with over 70% observed a single time. Sample: PBMCs. The receptors here all came from a woman aged 40 to 50 in good health and CMV-seropositive. CDR3s include the opening cysteine and the closing phenylalanine or tryptophan. Each record gives: clone size, J gene, D gene, V gene, CDR3 protein, CDR3 DNA. The D gene is left open where the match is weak. Clone size is not always given. Where it is, it says once, few, many or a class for expanded clones.

>-|TRBJ1-2|TRBD1|TRBV5-6
CASSLFDRGLRSGYTF
TGTGCCAGCAGCTTATTCGACAGGGGCCTCCGATCGGGCTACACCTTC
>-|TRBJ1-1|-|TRBV6-5
CASSRGNTEAFF
TGTGCCAGCTCCCGGGGGAACACTGAAGCTTTCTTT
>-|TRBJ1-1|-|TRBV6-1
CASSEPGNTEAFF
TGTGCCAGCAGTGAACCCGGGAACACTGAAGCTTTCTTT
>once|TRBJ2-5|-|TRBV2
CASSETGGLVGETQYF
TGTGCCAGCAGTGAGACGGGCGGGTTGGTTGGGGAGACCCAGTACTTC
>-|TRBJ1-5|TRBD1|TRBV9
CASSATGGKNQPQHF
TGTGCCAGCAGCGCCACAGGGGGAAAAAATCAGCCCCAGCATTTT
>few|TRBJ2-6|-|TRBV11-2
CASSLGSSGANVLTF
TGTGCCAGCAGCTTAGGGAGCTCTGGGGCCAACGTCCTGACTTTC
>once|TRBJ1-2|TRBD1|TRBV6-1
CASRGGTGGYGYTF
TGTGCCAGCAGGGGAGGGACAGGGGGTTACGGCTACACCTTC
>-|TRBJ2-5|TRBD2|TRBV4-1
CASSLRLAGEQETQYF
TGCGCCAGCAGCCTCCGACTAGCGGGGGAACAAGAGACCCAGTACTTC
>-|TRBJ1-5|TRBD1|TRBV27
CASSFRTGGEWPQHF
TGTGCCAGCAGTTTTAGGACAGGGGGCGAGTGGCCCCAGCATTTT
>-|TRBJ1-1|-|TRBV4-1
CASSQGTGSNMNTEAFF
TGCGCCAGCAGCCAAGGTACAGGGTCTAATATGAACACTGAAGCTTTCTTT
>-|TRBJ2-7|TRBD2|TRBV18
CASSPPAGAGIYEQYF
TGTGCCAGCTCACCACCGGCAGGAGCGGGGATCTACGAGCAGTACTTC
>-|TRBJ1-1|-|TRBV7-2
CASSLVGGNTEAFF
TGTGCCAGCAGCTTAGTTGGAGGGAACACTGAAGCTTTCTTT
>-|TRBJ2-7|-|TRBV5-1
CASSSAGPIYEQYF
TGCGCCAGCAGCTCGGCGGGACCTATCTACGAGCAGTACTTC
>-|TRBJ1-2|-|TRBV5-1
CASSTAGNYGYTF
TGCGCCAGCAGCACCGCCGGGAACTATGGCTACACCTTC
>-|TRBJ2-3|-|TRBV4-1
CASSPLGGYTDTQYF
TGCGCCAGCAGCCCCCTTGGGGGGTACACAGATACGCAGTATTTT
>-|TRBJ2-2|TRBD2|TRBV10-3
CAIGGGANTGELFF
TGTGCCATCGGGGGGGGAGCGAACACCGGGGAGCTGTTTTTT
>-|TRBJ1-1|-|TRBV19
CASSQEGNTEAFF
TGTGCCAGTAGTCAGGAGGGAAACACTGAAGCTTTCTTT
>-|TRBJ1-1|TRBD1|TRBV10-3
CAISERGTGVTEAFF
TGTGCCATCAGTGAGCGCGGGACAGGGGTTACTGAAGCTTTCTTT
>-|TRBJ2-3|-|TRBV30
CAWRVSTQYF
TGTGCCTGGCGAGTGTCTACGCAGTATTTT
>-|TRBJ2-1|TRBD2|TRBV2
CASMPGLAGHEQFF
TGTGCCAGCATGCCGGGACTAGCGGGTCATGAGCAGTTCTTC
>-|TRBJ1-4|-|TRBV27
CARNPTCEPPFGTPTNEKLFF
TGTGCCAGGAACCCCACATGTGAGCCCCCATTTGGGACTCCAACTAATGAAAAACTGTTTTTT
>-|TRBJ2-7|-|TRBV6-5
CASSYSTDSYDYEQYF
TGTGCCAGCAGTTACTCGACCGACAGCTACGACTACGAGCAGTACTTC
>few|TRBJ1-2|-|TRBV28
CASSTPANYGYTF
TGTGCCAGCAGTACTCCCGCTAACTATGGCTACACCTTC
>-|TRBJ2-7|TRBD2|TRBV6-1
CASSEAGGRGRGEQYF
TGTGCCAGCAGTGAAGCGGGCGGGAGGGGAAGGGGCGAGCAGTACTTC
>few|TRBJ1-2|TRBD1|TRBV6-5
CASSYEGQGRSYGYTF
TGTGCCAGCAGTTACGAGGGACAGGGAAGAAGCTATGGCTACACCTTC
>-|TRBJ2-7|TRBD1|TRBV5-1
CASSYTPGQGASEQYF
TGCGCCAGCAGCTATACCCCGGGACAGGGGGCGTCCGAGCAGTACTTC
>-|TRBJ1-6|-|TRBV4-1
CASSPSPGGNHNSPLHF
TGCGCCAGCAGCCCAAGCCCGGGGGGCAATCATAATTCACCCCTCCACTTT
>once|TRBJ1-2|-|TRBV10-3
CAISETVGGYTF
TGTGCCATCAGTGAAACAGTGGGTGGCTACACCTTC
>-|TRBJ2-1|-|TRBV5-1
CASSLAGGQIYYNEQFF
TGCGCCAGCAGCTTGGCCGGAGGCCAGATTTATTACAATGAGCAGTTCTTC
>-|TRBJ2-7|TRBD2|TRBV9
CASGGDSYEQYF
TGTGCCAGCGGGGGGGACTCCTACGAGCAGTACTTC
>-|TRBJ2-2|TRBD2|TRBV5-4
CASSSRGSSGGAPGELFF
TGTGCCAGCAGCAGCCGGGGGTCTAGCGGGGGGGCCCCCGGGGAGCTGTTTTTT
>few|TRBJ2-1|-|TRBV2
CASSWDMGGVQFF
TGTGCCAGCAGTTGGGACATGGGAGGGGTGCAGTTCTTC
>once|TRBJ2-3|-|TRBV28
CASFSIGLDTQYF
TGTGCCAGCTTCTCGATCGGTCTAGATACGCAGTATTTT
>-|TRBJ2-7|-|TRBV6-1
CASRETGIYEQYF
TGTGCCAGCAGGGAGACAGGAATCTACGAGCAGTACTTC
>-|TRBJ2-3|-|TRBV6-6
CASSLRRGGADTQYF
TGTGCCAGCAGTCTCCGGCGGGGTGGGGCAGATACGCAGTATTTT
>-|TRBJ1-6|-|TRBV6-6
CASSSLPEAQNSPLHF
TGTGCCAGCAGTTCCCTACCCGAGGCCCAAAATTCACCCCTCCACTTT
>-|TRBJ1-2|-|TRBV25-1
CASSESEGVYGYTF
TGTGCCAGCAGTGAATCAGAAGGGGTCTATGGCTACACCTTC
>-|TRBJ1-5|-|TRBV19
CASSLQPNQPQHF
TGTGCCAGTAGTCTACAGCCCAATCAGCCCCAGCATTTT
>-|TRBJ2-2|TRBD1|TRBV5-1
CASSPGQGSNTGELFF
TGCGCCAGCAGCCCGGGACAGGGTTCGAACACCGGGGAGCTGTTTTTT
>-|TRBJ2-7|-|TRBV29-1
CSVEEKGHSYEQYF
TGCAGCGTTGAAGAGAAGGGGCACTCCTACGAGCAGTACTTC
>-|TRBJ2-5|TRBD1|TRBV7-3
CASSLGGGQGETQYF
TGTGCCAGCAGCTTAGGGGGGGGACAGGGGGAGACCCAGTACTTC
>few|TRBJ1-3|TRBD1|TRBV5-6
CASSAQGAYGNTIYF
TGTGCCAGCAGCGCACAGGGGGCTTATGGAAACACCATATATTTT
>-|TRBJ2-7|-|TRBV10-1
CASSAALRSEQYF
TGCGCCAGCAGTGCCGCTTTAAGGAGCGAGCAGTACTTC
>-|TRBJ2-1|-|TRBV12-5
CASGLVLGGYNEQFF
TGTGCTAGTGGTTTGGTACTCGGAGGATACAATGAGCAGTTCTTC
>few|TRBJ2-2|TRBD2|TRBV28
CASSTGLAGVGELFF
TGTGCCAGCAGTACCGGACTAGCGGGGGTCGGGGAGCTGTTTTTT
>few|TRBJ2-5|TRBD2|TRBV7-3
CASSRTREETQYF
TGTGCCAGCAGTCGGACTAGGGAAGAGACCCAGTACTTC
>-|TRBJ2-7|-|TRBV7-9
CSSSLERGGPPGEQYF
TGTTCCAGCAGCTTAGAGAGGGGAGGTCCACCTGGCGAGCAGTACTTC
>-|TRBJ2-7|TRBD1|TRBV2
CASSEFGTGDYEQYF
TGTGCCAGCAGTGAATTTGGGACAGGGGATTACGAGCAGTACTTC
>-|TRBJ2-7|TRBD1|TRBV29-1
CSVKGDGTGIYEQYF
TGCAGCGTTAAGGGAGACGGGACAGGAATCTACGAGCAGTACTTC